A single T cell receptor beta chain is shown here with its context. The data originate from a study of OX40 agonist ivuxolimab in advanced cancers. Study details: Of mixed ages from about 23 to 85 and averaging approximately 60 years, the group was about 86% male.

Assay used: immunoSEQ multiplex PCR; TCRdb lists only in-frame clones, some missing. Of approximately 46,000 clones detected, approximately 80% appear once; the ten largest clones hold roughly 2.7%. With 5 bases removed from V and 7 bases from J, the gap between germline ends came to 21 bases. The length of the CDR3 is 16 residues. Germline CDR1 and CDR2: LNHDA and SQIVND (reference sequence). This clonotype was sampled from an adult with an advanced solid tumor such as melanoma, head and neck, liver or kidney cancer. The sample here was CD4+ or CD8+ T cells sorted from blood, taken in a trial of the OX40 agonist ivuxolimab. The genes are TRBV19 and TRBJ1-5; D remains unclear. The CDR3 DNA follows: TGTGCCAGTAGTCACCTACCCCTCACGCGGAGCCAGCCCCAGCATTTT. This codes for CASSHLPLTRSQPQHF.